This TCR beta chain was recorded in a study of blood T cell repertoires in COVID-19. Across the whole study: Samples representing acute and convalescent COVID-19 were sourced from the United States, Italy and Spain. T cells, B-cell-depleted T cells, or PBMCs supplied cDNA or gDNA.

Authors' processing steps: Scientists estimated how many nucleated cells there were by amplifying reference gene primers. Assay: immunoSEQ multiplex PCR; the TCRdb copy retains only in-frame clones and omits some. The V and J calls and the clone size are those of that table, but D and trimming were determined from the DNA. The sample holds 250,000 to 300,000 clones, approximately 83% seen once. The germline V gene encodes CDR1 SGHDT and CDR2 YYEEEE. Germline trimming cut 4 bases from V and 3 bases from J; bases unmatched to any gene: 6. The CDR3 spans 16 residues. The TCR sequence derives from a woman aged 70-85 years with acute or convalescent COVID-19. The source material was peripheral blood. V is TRBV5-6 and J is TRBJ2-1; 11 bases are shared with TRBD2. CDR3: CASSDSGGALYNEQFF. In nucleotides, the CDR3 is TGTGCCAGCAGCGATAGCGGGGGGGCACTCTACAATGAGCAGTTCTTC.